This T cell receptor beta chain was recorded in a study of cytomegalovirus exposure and HLA in healthy donors. Clones were sequenced by immunoSEQ multiplex PCR, and TCRdb holds only the in-frame ones, with some missing. Of about 280,000 clones listed, roughly 90% are singletons. Study-wide findings and caveats: In a later analysis, first-cohort TCR clusters were found to tend to co-occur in the 130 or so validation repertoires.

Note on this clone: What it binds is unknown.

The sample comprised PBMCs. The sequence was obtained from a woman between 18 and 29 years old in good health and CMV-seronegative.

The CDR3 here is CASSSPLGQGNTEAFF. The CDR3 bases are TGTGCCAGCAGCTCGCCCCTGGGACAGGGGAACACTGAAGCTTTCTTT. The chain uses TRBV7-3 and TRBJ1-1, with 9 nucleotides matching TRBD1. CDR3 length equals 16 residues. Germline V gene lookup returns CDR1 SGHTA and CDR2 FQGTGA. J lost 1 base, V lost 4 bases, and 7 bases had no gene match.